The entry below describes one T cell receptor (beta chain). This record belongs to a study of blood T cell repertoires in COVID-19. Study summary: Collection of acute and convalescent COVID-19 samples took place in the United States, Italy and Spain. PBMCs, B-cell-depleted T cells, or T cells were the source of the cDNA or gDNA that made up the material.

Between the trimmed V and J ends, which lost 4 bases and 6 bases, there was a span of 17 bases. Germline-derived CDR1 and CDR2 are SGDLS and YYNGEE. The CDR3 length is 14 residues. Libraries were prepared by immunoSEQ multiplex PCR; TCRdb keeps only in-frame clonotypes and omits some of them. The sample consists of approximately 300,000 clones, more than 80% of them appearing once. The chain couples TRBV9 to TRBJ2-7; tentatively, D is TRBD1 (6 bases). Sequenced: peripheral blood. The source of this sequence is a young woman with COVID-19, enrolled during active disease. The CDR3 reads CASSSGTSLSEQYF. CDR3 in DNA: TGTGCCAGCAGCTCTGGGACATCACTATCCGAGCAGTACTTC.